One and the same sample provided the 27 T cell receptor beta chains below, sequenced in a study of naive and memory T cell subsets. An equimolar mix of two oligonucleotides served as the beta constant-region primer for TRBC1 and TRBC2. One entry per CDR3 protein, called by TCRdb with MiXCR from the UMI-ligation and nested PCR reads. Seen here are 130,000 to 150,000 distinct CDR3 sequences, 15% to 20% observed once, and the top ten hold about 0.13%. Sequencing was done on a sample of naive CD4+ T cells from blood. These receptors were taken from a human donor in good health.

The chain recombines TRBV6-5 with TRBJ2-2; D not resolved. The CDR3 sequence is 11 residues long. Trimming cost V 7 bases and J 7 bases, with 7 bases left between them. The V gene's germline CDR1 is MNHEY and CDR2 SVGAGI. The DNA for the CDR3 is TGTGCCAGCATGGTTAGCGGGGAGCTGTTTTTT. As protein: CASMVSGELFF.

This clonotype was found a few times. The gene calls are TRBV7-2 and TRBJ2-1; 8 positions match TRBD2. CDR3 length: 16 amino acids. Germline V gives CDR1 SGHTA, CDR2 FQGNSA. V was pared by 3 bases and J by 7 bases, with 11 bases of the junction left unmatched. CDR3 coding DNA: TGTGCCAGCAGCTTTTCCCCCGGACTAGCTAGGAATGAGCAGTTCTTC. Protein product: CASSFSPGLARNEQFF.

This clonotype was counted a few times. The gene calls are TRBV9 and TRBJ2-2; the match to TRBD1 covers 9 bases. The CDR3 spans 14 residues. Trimming cost V 3 bases and J 6 bases; bases outside gene matches: 3. Germline CDR1 reads SGDLS; CDR2 reads YYNGEE. CDR3 sequence reads: CASSARTGAGELFF. The CDR3 region has the DNA TGTGCCAGCAGCGCTAGGACAGGGGCCGGGGAGCTGTTTTTT.

The chain has TRBV6-5 and TRBJ2-5; D is perhaps TRBD1 (5 bases). The length of the CDR3 is 14 residues. Trimming shortened V by 0 bases and J by 2 bases, and 7 bases separated the two germline ends. Per the germline V gene, CDR1 is MNHEY and CDR2 is SVGAGI. DNA of the CDR3: TGTGCCAGCAGTTACTCGACAGAACAAGAGACCCAGTACTTC. Protein sequence: CASSYSTEQETQYF.

The rearrangement joins TRBV10-3 to TRBJ2-7; 14 bases align to TRBD2. The CDR3 length is 15 residues. Trimming removed 6 bases from V and 5 bases from J; junction bases left unmatched: 6. Germline CDR1 ENHRY, CDR2 SYGVKD. The CDR3 region has the DNA TGTGCCATCAGCCCAGGGACTAGCGGGAGTCACGAGCAGTACTTC. Residues: CAISPGTSGSHEQYF.

This clonotype turned up a few times. CDR3 loop: CATSDAPGLGVTGELFF. Here the CDR3 DNA reads TGTGCCACCAGTGATGCCCCGGGACTAGGGGTAACCGGGGAGCTGTTTTTT. This sequence joins TRBV24-1 and TRBJ2-2; 8 bases agree with TRBD2. Germline values: CDR1 KGHDR, CDR2 SFDVKD. Trimming removed 3 bases from V and 5 bases from J; junction bases left unmatched: 10. CDR3 length: 17 residues.

The sample holds a few counts of this clonotype. This chain connects TRBV20-1 to TRBJ2-5; weak D call: TRBD1 (5 bases). Trimming stripped 3 bases from V and 2 bases from J, with 10 bases between. Germline loops: CDR1 DFQATT, CDR2 SNEGSKA (reference sequence). This CDR3 has 13 residues. CDR3 sequence: CSASSQGQETQYF. CDR3 coding DNA: TGCAGTGCTAGTTCGCAGGGACAAGAGACCCAGTACTTC.

The chain recombines TRBV20-1 with TRBJ2-3; D is uncertain. The V end was cut by 5 bases, the J end by 2 bases, with 17 bases between. The germline V gene encodes CDR1 DFQATT and CDR2 SNEGSKA (reference sequence). This CDR3 is 15 amino acids long. The DNA for the CDR3 is TGCAGTGCTCATGTGCCGACCGGTAACACAGATACGCAGTATTTT. It encodes CSAHVPTGNTDTQYF.

The chain couples TRBV11-1 to TRBJ2-7; D is uncertain. The germline V gene encodes CDR1 SGHAT and CDR2 FQDESV (reference sequence). Between the trimmed V and J ends, which lost 1 base and 2 bases, there was a span of 12 bases. The CDR3 totals 15 residues. CDR3 loop: CASSLVATPTYEQYF. CDR3 in DNA: TGTGCCAGCAGCTTAGTTGCGACCCCGACCTACGAGCAGTACTTC.

This clonotype was seen only a few times. The chain employs TRBV29-1 and TRBJ2-7, with 8 bases lining up with TRBD2. The V segment lost 4 bases and the J segment 2 bases; nucleotides outside the gene matches: 4. This CDR3 is 13 amino acids long. Germline CDR1 reads SQVTM; CDR2 reads ANQGSEA. The CDR3 DNA reads as TGCAGCGTTGCCGGGGGGGGAGCCTACGAGCAGTACTTC. Its translation: CSVAGGGAYEQYF.

There are a few counts of this clonotype. The chain recombines TRBV5-1 with TRBJ2-1; the D gene is possibly TRBD2 (6 bases). V lost 4 bases and J 3 bases, leaving 8 bases between the germline ends. The CDR3 covers 13 residues. CDR1 and CDR2 (germline): SGHRS, YFSETQ. The CDR3 sequence is CASSGGHYNEQFF. DNA for the CDR3: TGCGCCAGCAGCGGAGGGCACTACAATGAGCAGTTCTTC.

This clonotype occurred a few times. This chain connects TRBV28 to TRBJ2-3; 12 bases fit TRBD2. The V segment lost 6 bases and the J segment 0 bases; nucleotides outside the gene matches: 4. This CDR3 spans 16 amino acids. Germline assignment: CDR1 MDHEN and CDR2 SYDVKM. The CDR3 coding sequence is TGTGCCAGCAGCCACACTAGCGGGAGGAGCACAGATACGCAGTATTTT. Protein sequence: CASSHTSGRSTDTQYF.

The rearrangement uses TRBV18 and TRBJ2-7; 9 positions match TRBD2. After removal of 3 bases from V and 6 bases from J, the junction contained 6 bases not matched to a gene. Germline V gene lookup returns CDR1 KGHSH and CDR2 LQKENI. The CDR3 covers 14 residues. CDR3 in amino acids: CASSPVAGGFEQYF. The CDR3 region has the DNA TGTGCCAGCTCACCTGTGGCGGGAGGGTTCGAGCAGTACTTC.

This clonotype came up a few times. The J gene is TRBJ2-1, the V gene TRBV6-6; D is uncertain. The V and J ends lost 0 bases and 3 bases respectively, with 9 bases between them. The CDR3 contains 15 residues. Per the germline V gene, CDR1 is MNHNY and CDR2 is SVGAGI (reference sequence). In DNA form, the CDR3 reads TGTGCCAGCAGTTACTCGTCGGGTGGCTACAATGAGCAGTTCTTC. Its protein product is CASSYSSGGYNEQFF.

The CDR3 DNA reads TGTGCCAGCTCCCCCCCAGGGAACACTGAAGCTTTCTTT. Encoded protein: CASSPPGNTEAFF. The chain carries TRBV18 and TRBJ1-1; no clear D. The CDR3 consists of 13 residues. Germline CDR1 is KGHSH and CDR2 is LQKENI. V lost 6 bases and J 1 base, leaving 9 bases between the germline ends. The full variable domain, with the rest looked up from reference TRBV18 and TRBJ1-1, is NAGVMQNPRHLVRRRGQEARLRCSPMKGHSHVYWYRQLPEEGLKFMVYLQKENIIDESGMPKERFSAEFPKEGPSILRIQQVVRGDSAAYFCASSPPGNTEAFFGQGTRLTVV.

The sample holds a few counts of this clonotype. The rearrangement joins TRBV27 to TRBJ2-3; D assignment may be TRBD1 or TRBD2 (5 bases each). V lost 3 bases to trimming and J lost 6 bases, with 13 bases between them. The CDR3 has 14 amino acids. From germline, CDR1 is MNHEY and CDR2 SMNVEV (reference sequence). This chain's CDR3 is CASSFMGTRDTQYF. The CDR3 DNA is TGTGCCAGCAGTTTTATGGGGACCAGGGATACGCAGTATTTT.

This clonotype appeared many times. CDR3: CSALDLANIQYF. The CDR3 nucleotides are TGCAGTGCTTTGGACTTGGCTAACATTCAGTACTTC. The chain is built from TRBV20-1 and TRBJ2-4, with D perhaps matching TRBD2 (5 bases). V lost 5 bases, J lost 7 bases, and 12 bases lay in between. In germline, CDR1 is DFQATT, CDR2 SNEGSKA (reference sequence). CDR3 size: 12 residues.

J is TRBJ2-1 and V is TRBV7-9, with a possible D match to TRBD1 (5 bases). Germline assignment: CDR1 SEHNR and CDR2 FQNEAQ (reference sequence). V was clipped by 5 bases and J by 0 bases, with 11 bases between them. This CDR3 region has 15 residues. CDR3 sequence reads: CASSHDSGSYNEQFF. In DNA form, the CDR3 reads TGTGCCAGCAGCCACGACAGTGGCTCCTACAATGAGCAGTTCTTC.

There are a few counts of this clonotype. The J gene is TRBJ2-5, the V gene TRBV20-1; TRBD2 is a possible D gene (5 bases). The CDR3 runs 14 residues. V lost 5 bases and J 5 bases, leaving 18 bases between the germline ends. Germline loops: CDR1 DFQATT, CDR2 SNEGSKA (reference sequence). The CDR3 spells CSAEDLGSRETQYF. CDR3 coding DNA: TGCAGTGCTGAAGATTTAGGGAGTCGGGAGACCCAGTACTTC.

This clonotype came up a few times. The rearrangement joins TRBV10-3 to TRBJ2-1; D might be TRBD2 (5 bases). The CDR3 covers 13 residues. The V end was cut by 6 bases, the J end by 5 bases, with 11 bases between. Germline lookup yields CDR1 ENHRY and CDR2 SYGVKD. DNA of the CDR3: TGTGCCATCAGATCGGTAGCGAACAATGAGCAGTTCTTC. It translates to CAIRSVANNEQFF.

This clonotype appeared a few times. The chain recombines TRBV29-1 with TRBJ2-3, with 7 nucleotides matching TRBD2. CDR3 length: 13 amino acids. Trimming took 6 bases from V and 2 from J; bases not matched to a gene: 5. From germline, CDR1 is SQVTM and CDR2 ANQGSEA. CDR3 amino acids: CSVRAGTTDTQYF. CDR3 DNA sequence: TGCAGCGTGAGAGCGGGGACCACAGATACGCAGTATTTT.

This clonotype was counted only a few times. J is TRBJ2-3 and V is TRBV7-2; D not resolved. CDR1 and CDR2 from the germline V gene are SGHTA and FQGNSA. The CDR3 runs 13 residues. The ends were cut back, 1 base at V and 4 bases at J, with 6 bases in the middle. DNA for the CDR3: TGTGCCAGCAGCTTAGGGTGGGCAGATACGCAGTATTTT. It codes for CASSLGWADTQYF.

The V call is TRBV6-2 or TRBV6-3, the J call TRBJ1-1; 8 bases line up with TRBD1. This CDR3 comprises 12 residues. The germline gives CDR1 MNHEY, CDR2 SVGEGT. The junction had 2 bases not matched to a gene; V was cut back by 6 bases and J by 5 bases. CDR3 region: CASSRQGTEAFF. In DNA, the CDR3 is TGTGCCAGCAGCCGACAGGGGACTGAAGCTTTCTTT.

The sample holds many counts of this clonotype. The rearrangement uses TRBV20-1 and TRBJ1-1; D perhaps matches TRBD1 (5 bases). The V gene's germline CDR1 is DFQATT and CDR2 SNEGSKA (reference sequence). Trimming shortened V by 1 base and J by 3 bases, and 9 bases separated the two germline ends. The CDR3 extends over 13 amino acids. The CDR3: CSARGDGYTEAFF. The CDR3, as DNA: TGCAGTGCTAGAGGGGACGGATACACTGAAGCTTTCTTT.

The chain has TRBV6-2 or TRBV6-3 and TRBJ2-1; no firm D call. The CDR3 totals 12 residues. Trimming stripped 6 bases from V and 5 bases from J, with 8 bases between. Germline V lookup: CDR1 MNHEY, CDR2 SVGEGT. CDR3 amino acids: CASSDGHNEQFF. CDR3 bases: TGTGCCAGCAGCGATGGACACAATGAGCAGTTCTTC.

J is TRBJ2-1 and V is TRBV3-1; D not certain. CDR1 and CDR2 from the germline V gene are LGHDT and YNNKEL (reference sequence). V lost 4 bases and J lost 8, with 12 bases in between. This CDR3 is 13 amino acids long. CDR3 nucleotides: TGTGCCAGCAGCCTACATGACGGGTATGAGCAGTTCTTC. Its translation: CASSLHDGYEQFF.

This clonotype has a count of ten or more. CDR3 in DNA: TGCGCCAGCAGCCAAGAATACGGCGTGCCGTACGAGCAGTACTTC. This codes for CASSQEYGVPYEQYF. V usage is TRBV4-3 and J usage is TRBJ2-7; D gene ambiguous. CDR1 LGHNA and CDR2 YSLEER come from the germline V gene. The CDR3 contains 15 residues. V dropped 0 bases and J dropped 4 bases, with 13 bases sitting between them.